This entry features one T cell receptor beta chain sequence. This clonotype was seen more than once but under ten times. Its antigen remains undetermined. There are no base qualities to consult, and no much larger clone falls within one base. The data were obtained in a study of T-cell reconstitution after alpha-beta-depleted transplantation in children (dated by TCRdb to 2016 to 2017). Broadly, across the study: The study quantitatively tracked T-cell immune reconstitution after TCRalphabeta/CD19-depleted allogeneic hematopoietic cell transplantation in children using TCR repertoire profiling. What the study reported, not specific to this receptor: In some patients, the high TCRbeta diversity seen at day 60 was put down to recipient T cells and intrathymic progenitors that had survived conditioning. Apparently early alphabetaT-cell count recovery about two months after transplant reportedly relied on only several hundred rapidly expanded clones derived from non-depleted graft cells. The frequencies of hyperexpanded clones fell over the following months, and after one year, T-cell counts and TCRbeta diversity were mostly attributed to newly produced T cells.

Library preparation used PCR. Sequencing was performed on an Illumina HiSeq 2500. TCR libraries were prepared with molecular barcoding, using unique molecular identifiers to normalize TCRbeta repertoire quantification. The public sequencing data were trimmed at Q25 with fastp and processed into clonotypes with MiXCR by TCRdb, which kept only in-frame beta chains. Entries that share a CDR3 protein sequence are merged under the most common genes and DNA. Within this sample are approximately 630,000 distinct CDR3 sequences, with roughly 13% of them counted one time only. Of the sample, around 0.76% falls within the top ten clones. The treatment or condition label corresponds to: allogeneic hematopoietic cell transplantation with graft depleted of TCRalphabeta T cells and CD19 B cells. The transplant recipients were children given TCRalphabeta/CD19-depleted allogeneic hematopoietic cell grafts. The sequenced sample was PBMCs, obtained before TCRalphabeta/CD19-depleted stem cell transplant. The source is a girl aged 2-15 years with congenital amegakaryocytic thrombocytopenia, due to receive a stem cell transplant.

The CDR3 protein is CASSPRGAGEQFF. The sequenced DNA: TGTGCCAGCAGTCCCCGGGGTGCGGGGGAGCAGTTCTTC. The chain joins TRBV12-3 or TRBV12-4 to TRBJ2-1; perhaps TRBD2 is the D gene, with 6 bases matching. The CDR3 measures 13 amino acids from cysteine to phenylalanine. The entry retains the CDR3 DNA only, 39 bases that are in frame from base 1. V is clipped by 5 bases and J by 10 bases, and the sequence between their germline boundaries is 15 bases long.